Sequencing of this T cell receptor (beta chain) was carried out in a study of post-analysis software for immune sequencing data. Unique-molecular-identifier-tagged TCR beta cDNA libraries were used. TCRdb re-analysed the PCR reads in MiXCR, keeping a single row per CDR3 protein. The sample lists approximately 660,000 distinct CDR3 sequences, roughly three fifths occurring once. The sequence was collected from a girl aged 2-10 years with multiple sclerosis. Sequenced material: blood.

The CDR3 DNA sequence: TGTGCCACCAGCAGGATCACAGATACGCAGTATTTT. This translates into CATSRITDTQYF. This chain uses TRBV15 with TRBJ2-3; D uncertain. This CDR3 is 12 amino acids long. The V end lost 3 bases, the J end lost 2 bases, and 3 bases lay between the germline ends. Germline V CDR1 and CDR2: LNHNV, YYDKDF (reference sequence).